The 23 T cell receptor beta chains reported below all come from one sample, sequenced in a study of T cells after yellow fever vaccination. Via MiXCR, TCRdb re-called the 5' RACE reads, giving one row per CDR3 protein. The table shows 350,000 to 450,000 distinct CDR3 sequences, with around 19% occurring only once. This specimen consisted of PBMCs, obtained before the yellow fever booster vaccination. The receptors derive from a young man who received the YFV17D yellow fever vaccine.

This clonotype was detected only once. The V gene is TRBV28, the J gene TRBJ2-1, with 7 bases lining up with TRBD2. This CDR3 has 14 residues. With V trimmed by 4 bases and J by 9 bases, 9 bases remained unmatched. Germline V gene data show CDR1 as MDHEN and CDR2 as SYDVKM. This CDR3 reads CASSYRGSVTEQFF. In DNA, the CDR3 is TGTGCCAGCAGTTACCGCGGGAGCGTCACTGAGCAGTTCTTC.

In this sample, this clonotype turned up a few times. V is TRBV12-3 or TRBV12-4 and J is TRBJ1-1, with 12 nucleotides matching TRBD1. The CDR3 totals 15 residues. V shed 5 bases and J 8 bases; nucleotides not matched to a gene: 9. Here the CDR3 reads CASSLPGTGGAEAFF. CDR3 sequence (DNA): TGTGCCAGCAGTCTGCCCGGGACAGGGGGCGCGGAAGCTTTCTTT.

This clonotype was counted a few times. The chain couples TRBV7-2 to TRBJ1-2, with D possibly being TRBD1 (5 bases). The CDR3 length is 14 residues. The V end lost 5 bases, the J end lost 6 bases, and 16 bases lay between the germline ends. Per germline, CDR1 SGHTA and CDR2 FQGNSA. CDR3 DNA: TGTGCCAGCAGCGGGGGATCGCATGAAAATGGCTACACCTTC. Amino acid sequence: CASSGGSHENGYTF.

Written as DNA, the CDR3 is TGCGCCAGCAAGGGAGAGGGGGCGGGGGGCCCGTCCTACAATGAGCAGTTCTTC. Translated, it gives CASKGEGAGGPSYNEQFF. The V and J genes are TRBV5-1 and TRBJ2-1; maybe TRBD2 (8 bases). Germline-derived CDR1 and CDR2 are SGHRS and YFSETQ. Between the trimmed V and J ends, which lost 6 bases and 1 base, there was a span of 23 bases. There are 18 residues in the CDR3.

This clonotype was seen only a few times. This chain connects TRBV4-2 to TRBJ2-7, with D uncertain. Germline V gene data show CDR1 as LGHNA and CDR2 as YNFKEQ. There are 15 residues in the CDR3. Trimming removed 0 bases from V and 2 bases from J, with 11 bases in between. CDR3 DNA: TGTGCCAGCAGCCAAGAAATGGGGTCCACCTACGAGCAGTACTTC. It translates to CASSQEMGSTYEQYF.

The chain carries TRBV28 and TRBJ1-2; 9 bases line up with TRBD1. The CDR3 length is 14 residues. The V gene end was trimmed by 7 bases and the J gene end by 8 bases; junction bases not matched to a gene: 11. Per the germline V gene, CDR1 is MDHEN and CDR2 is SYDVKM. In DNA, the CDR3 is TGTGCCAGCACCGACCTACAGGGGGCGCGGGGCTACACCTTC. Translating it yields CASTDLQGARGYTF.

This chain's CDR3 is CASSYASGTARYEQYF. As DNA, the CDR3 is TGTGCCAGCAGTTACGCCTCCGGGACAGCCCGCTACGAGCAGTACTTC. The chain employs TRBV6-2 or TRBV6-3 and TRBJ2-7; the match to TRBD1 covers 7 bases. Germline lookup yields CDR1 MNHEY and CDR2 SVGEGT. There are 16 residues in the CDR3. V lost 2 bases to trimming and J lost 3 bases; unmatched junction nucleotides: 10.

The table lists this clonotype with a few counts. The genes are TRBV5-1 and TRBJ2-3; D tentatively reads TRBD1 or TRBD2 (6 bases each). The V and J ends lost 0 bases and 0 bases respectively, with 14 bases between them. The germline V gene has CDR1 SGHRS and CDR2 YFSETQ. This CDR3 comprises 17 residues. This CDR3 is CASSLGRGGGSTDTQYF. Written as DNA, the CDR3 is TGCGCCAGCAGCTTGGGTAGAGGAGGGGGAAGCACAGATACGCAGTATTTT.

This rearrangement joins TRBV5-4 to TRBJ1-2, with D uncertain. The CDR3 loop spans 14 amino acids. V was pared by 3 bases and J by 4 bases, with 13 bases between. Germline CDR1 and CDR2: SGHNT and YYREEE (reference sequence). As DNA, the CDR3 is TGTGCCAGCAGCTCCCCGGCCGCAGGCTATGGCTACACCTTC. Protein product: CASSSPAAGYGYTF.

This clonotype has just a few counts. The rearrangement joins TRBV29-1 to TRBJ1-2; TRBD1 is a possible D gene (5 bases). This CDR3 is 12 amino acids long. The V gene lost 1 base and the J gene lost 4 bases, with 7 bases spanning the gap. CDR1 and CDR2 (germline): SQVTM, ANQGSEA. The CDR3 DNA follows: TGCAGCGTTGAAGCAGGGTTCTATGGCTACACCTTC. Encoded protein: CSVEAGFYGYTF.

The rearrangement links TRBV6-1 to TRBJ1-5; perhaps TRBD1 as D (5 bases). V lost 8 bases, J lost 6 bases, and 11 bases lay in between. CDR1 and CDR2 from the germline V gene are MNHNS and SASEGT. The CDR3 length is 12 residues. CDR3 in DNA: TGTGCCAGCCGACAGAACATTCAGCCCCAGCATTTT. The encoded protein is CASRQNIQPQHF.

This chain connects TRBV11-2 to TRBJ2-2, with 8 bases lining up with TRBD2. CDR3 length: 16 residues. The ends lost 3 bases at V and 5 bases at J; junction bases unmatched: 8. Germline CDR1 SGHAT, CDR2 FQNNGV. The CDR3, as DNA: TGTGCCAGCAGCTTTGGTTCCGGGGGGGCGACCGGGGAGCTGTTTTTT. It specifies CASSFGSGGATGELFF. The full variable domain, its missing parts supplied by reference TRBV11-2 and TRBJ2-2, is EAGVAQSPRYKIIEKRQSVAFWCNPISGHATLYWYQQILGQGPKLLIQFQNNGVVDDSQLPKDRFSAERLKGVDSTLKIQPAKLEDSAVYLCASSFGSGGATGELFFGEGSRLTVL.

V usage is TRBV6-5 and J usage is TRBJ2-5, with D possibly called TRBD1 or TRBD2 (6 bases each). V lost 2 bases and J 2 bases, leaving 12 bases between the germline ends. From germline, CDR1 is MNHEY and CDR2 SVGAGI. The CDR3 runs 15 residues. The CDR3, as DNA: TGTGCCAGCAGTTACGGGGGGCTAGAGCAAGAGACCCAGTACTTC. This gives the protein CASSYGGLEQETQYF.

The V gene is TRBV4-1, the J gene TRBJ2-7; D tentatively fits TRBD1 or TRBD2 (5 bases each). V was shortened by 6 bases and J by 2 bases, with 26 bases between the two germline ends. CDR3 size: 18 residues. In germline, CDR1 is MGHRA, CDR2 YSYEKL. The CDR3 nucleotides are TGCGCCAGCAGTCTACACTTTCGAGCAGGGAGAGTAACCTACGAGCAGTACGTC. It is translated as CASSLHFRAGRVTYEQYV.

The rearrangement joins TRBV6-5 to TRBJ2-1, with 9 positions matching TRBD1. J gave up 10 bases and V 2 bases, and 9 bases lay outside the gene matches. Germline lookup yields CDR1 MNHEY and CDR2 SVGAGI. This CDR3 is built from 15 residues. CDR3 sequence (DNA): TGTGCCAGCAGTTACCCCGGGACAGGGTTTGGGGAGCAGTTCTTC. Amino acid sequence: CASSYPGTGFGEQFF.

About this clonotype: The junction departs from germline at one end; a sequencing error may be responsible. V usage is TRBV25-1 and J usage is TRBJ1-4; D unresolved. The germline gives CDR1 MGHDK, CDR2 SYGVNS. This CDR3 is 13 amino acids long. CDR3 DNA: TGTGTCAGCAGAGTCAGGTCGGGGGAAAAACTGTTTTTT. Translated: CVSRVRSGEKLFF.

V gene TRBV28 combines with J gene TRBJ1-1; D possibly corresponds to TRBD1 (5 bases). Trimming cost V 6 bases and J 0 bases, with 11 bases left between them. This CDR3 region has 14 residues. Germline CDR1 MDHEN, CDR2 SYDVKM. The CDR3 DNA sequence: TGTGCCAGCAGATTACCGACAGTGAACACTGAAGCTTTCTTT. Translated: CASRLPTVNTEAFF.

J is TRBJ1-2 and V is TRBV7-2, with D perhaps TRBD1 (6 bases). With 5 bases removed from V and 0 bases from J, the gap between germline ends came to 19 bases. Germline V CDR1 and CDR2: SGHTA, FQGNSA. This CDR3 spans 17 amino acids. The CDR3 DNA reads as TGTGCCAGCAGCGTTGGGACAACTTCACGGGCTAACTATGGCTACACCTTC. Its translation: CASSVGTTSRANYGYTF.

The gene calls are TRBV25-1 and TRBJ2-6; D is ambiguous. The V end was cut by 0 bases, the J end by 0 bases, with 6 bases between. Germline V gene sequence: CDR1 MGHDK, CDR2 SYGVNS. CDR3 length: 16 amino acids. The CDR3 bases are TGTGCCAGCAGTGAATATATAAGCTCTGGGGCCAACGTCCTGACTTTC. It codes for CASSEYISSGANVLTF.

The chain couples TRBV20-1 to TRBJ2-3, with 8 bases identical to TRBD2. With V trimmed by 2 bases and J by 6 bases, 4 bases remained unmatched. Per germline, CDR1 DFQATT and CDR2 SNEGSKA (reference sequence). The CDR3 covers 13 residues. The CDR3 loop reads CSARYGGADTQYF. In DNA, the CDR3 is TGCAGTGCTAGATACGGGGGGGCCGATACGCAGTATTTT.

This clonotype was recorded a few times. V usage is TRBV5-1 and J usage is TRBJ2-1, with D uncertain. Trimming removed 0 bases from V and 15 bases from J, with 16 bases in between. This CDR3 has 13 residues. Germline loops: CDR1 SGHRS, CDR2 YFSETQ. CDR3: CASSLAYLGSWFF. CDR3 DNA: TGCGCCAGCAGCTTGGCGTACTTGGGTAGTTGGTTCTTC.

This clonotype was found a few times. CDR3 region: CASSPQSLGYTF. The CDR3, as DNA: TGTGCCAGCAGTCCACAAAGTCTTGGCTACACCTTC. The chain uses TRBV14 and TRBJ1-2; D is uncertain. This CDR3 region has 12 residues. Trimming cost V 6 bases and J 7 bases, with 12 bases left between them. In germline, CDR1 is SGHDN, CDR2 FVKESK.

The chain employs TRBV7-2 and TRBJ2-7, with 8 bases aligning to TRBD2. After removal of 5 bases from V and 5 bases from J, the junction contained 5 bases not matched to a gene. This CDR3 contains 13 residues. Germline assignment: CDR1 SGHTA and CDR2 FQGNSA. For the CDR3, the DNA is TGTGCCAGCAGCCTCCAGCGGGGGAACGAGCAGTACTTC. It yields the protein CASSLQRGNEQYF.